This TCR beta chain was recovered during a study of T-cell memory formation after mild COVID-19. Study summary: Across donors, TCR clusters were largely donor specific. Study conclusions and caveats: Mostly located in CM and EM were contracting CD4+ clones, with contracting CD8+ clones located in EMRA. Contracting clones from day 15 to 85 had balanced CD4/CD8; later expanders favoured CD4+. Some responding clones appeared in pre-infection memory, suggesting cross-reactive memory joined.

TCRdb reprocessed the 5' RACE reads with MiXCR, giving one entry per CDR3 protein. The data hold about 340,000 distinct CDR3 sequences, with about a sixth observed a single time. This clonotype showed up just once. Antigen: not known. The CDR3 covers 14 residues. The V and J ends lost 7 bases and 0 bases respectively, with 15 bases between them. Germline loops: CDR1 SQVTM, CDR2 ANQGSEA. Sample: PBMCs or a T cell subset sorted from them (not recorded which). This receptor was obtained from a man between 18 and 29 years old who had mild COVID-19 (a few samples of this study predate the infection). Cell type and time point are not known. The chain recombines TRBV29-1 with TRBJ1-1, with D maybe TRBD1 (6 bases). CDR3 sequence reads: CSAPGEGVNTEAFF. In nucleotides, the CDR3 is TGCAGCGCCCCAGGGGAGGGGGTGAACACTGAAGCTTTCTTT.